These 14 T cell receptor beta chains were all obtained from the same sample, sequenced in a study of graft-versus-host responses after intestinal transplantation. This table comes from immunoSEQ multiplex PCR, and its TCRdb copy is limited to in-frame clones, with some not included. Among around 20,000 clones, more than 65% were seen once, and the ten largest hold around 1.9%. The source material was PBMCs, sampled 14 days after transplant. The receptor set was obtained from a human patient who received an intestinal transplant, so some T cells may come from the graft donor.

The chain links TRBV5-1 to TRBJ2-3; D might be TRBD1 or TRBD2, each matching 5 bases. The V gene's germline CDR1 is SGHRS and CDR2 YFSETQ. This CDR3 is built from 15 residues. The V and J ends lost 1 base and 0 bases respectively, with 9 bases between them. CDR3 nucleotides: TGCGCCAGCAGCTTGTGGGGGAAAAGCACAGATACGCAGTATTTT. Its translation: CASSLWGKSTDTQYF.

The chain joins TRBV6-5 to TRBJ2-7, with 9 bases lining up with TRBD1. The CDR3 extends over 16 amino acids. V trimming: 3 bases; J trimming: 5 bases; junction bases outside the gene matches: 11. Germline CDR1 MNHEY, CDR2 SVGAGI. The CDR3 coding sequence is TGTGCCAGCAGTTATTTGACCGGGACAGGGAACAACGAGCAGTACTTC. Translating gives CASSYLTGTGNNEQYF.

The chain combines TRBV21-1 with TRBJ2-5; TRBD2, the table's D call, was not compared with the DNA. The J call may be mistaken, given a closer DNA end match to TRBJ2-7. TRBV21-1 is labeled a pseudogene. There are 19 residues in the CDR3. The CDR3 here is CASSKVFSGRAKKRYEQYF. The CDR3 DNA reads as TGTGCCAGCAGCAAGGTCTTTAGCGGGAGGGCCAAAAAGAGGTACGAGCAGTACTTC.

This chain joins TRBV7-2 and TRBJ2-7; possible D gene TRBD2, 6 bases. Per the germline V gene, CDR1 is SGHTA and CDR2 is FQGNSA. Trimming stripped 6 bases from V and 3 bases from J, with 12 bases between. This CDR3 is built from 13 residues. CDR3 protein: CASRGRRGYEQYF. The CDR3 DNA sequence: TGTGCCAGCAGAGGGAGGAGGGGCTACGAGCAGTACTTC.

This clone has just a few counts. V usage is TRBV7-8 and J usage is TRBJ2-7, with TRBD2 identical over 13 bases. The CDR3 runs 16 residues. Germline V gene data show CDR1 as SGHVS and CDR2 as FQNEAQ. Losses at the gene ends were 6 bases for V and 2 bases for J; bases not matched to a gene: 7. CDR3 residues: CASSSTGTSGAYEQYF. The CDR3 nucleotides read TGTGCCAGCAGTTCCACCGGGACTAGCGGGGCCTACGAGCAGTACTTC.

This sequence joins TRBV4-1 and TRBJ1-1; a weak D match, TRBD1 (6 bases). Trimming took off 6 bases at V and 3 bases at J, with 17 bases between the two ends. The germline CDR1 and CDR2 sequences are MGHRA and YSYEKL. There are 15 residues in the CDR3. CDR3 loop: CASRTTFTGYTEAFF. DNA of the CDR3: TGCGCCAGCAGAACTACATTCACAGGGTACACTGAAGCTTTCTTT.

In this sample, this clone turned up a few times. The CDR3 here is CASRQREGYEQYF. Written as DNA, the CDR3 is TGTGCCAGCCGGCAGCGGGAGGGCTACGAGCAGTACTTC. The genes are TRBV27 and TRBJ2-7; 10 bases line up with TRBD2. J lost 3 bases, V lost 8 bases, and 4 bases had no gene match. Per germline, CDR1 MNHEY and CDR2 SMNVEV (reference sequence). The CDR3 has 13 amino acids.

This clone came up once. This sequence joins TRBV2 and TRBJ2-3; 12 bases agree with TRBD2. CDR3 length: 14 amino acids. Germline V gene data show CDR1 as SNHLY and CDR2 as FYNNEI. Trimming cost V 5 bases and J 4 bases; bases outside gene matches: 1. This CDR3 is CASSRLAGADTQYF. The CDR3 nucleotides read TGTGCCAGCAGTCGACTAGCGGGAGCAGATACGCAGTATTTT. Supplemented by reference TRBV2 and TRBJ2-3, the full variable domain reads EPEVTQTPSHQVTQMGQEVILRCVPISNHLYFYWYRQILGQKVEFLVSFYNNEISEKSEIFDDQFSVERPDGSNFTLKIRSTKLEDSAMYFCASSRLAGADTQYFGPGTRLTVL.

This clone was observed a handful of times. J is TRBJ2-7 and V is TRBV2; TRBD1 aligns across 8 bases. This CDR3 comprises 14 residues. The germline V gene has CDR1 SNHLY and CDR2 FYNNEI. V lost 6 bases, J lost 2 bases, and 6 bases stayed unmatched. The CDR3 coding sequence is TGTGCCAGCAGCGCACCGGACAGGGCCTACGAGCAGTACTTC. It yields the protein CASSAPDRAYEQYF.

This clone has just a few counts. This chain joins TRBV2 and TRBJ2-7, with D possibly being TRBD2 (6 bases). The V end lost 6 bases, the J end lost 6 bases, and 9 bases lay between the germline ends. CDR1 and CDR2 (germline): SNHLY, FYNNEI. There are 11 residues in the CDR3. The CDR3 nucleotides are TGTGCCAGCAGGACGGAGGGCGAGCAGTACTTC. Amino acid sequence: CASRTEGEQYF.

This chain connects TRBV12-5 to TRBJ2-3, with 9 bases matching TRBD2. CDR3 length: 18 residues. V was clipped by 6 bases and J by 5 bases; unmatched bases: 18. Germline V gene lookup returns CDR1 LGHNT and CDR2 FRNRAP. The CDR3 nucleotides read TGTGCTAGTGGCAAACGGGTAAAGACTAGCGGAGATAGAGATACGCAGTATTTT. It encodes CASGKRVKTSGDRDTQYF.

The chain is built from TRBV4-1 and TRBJ2-2; 9 bases agree with TRBD2. The CDR3 runs to 15 residues. Germline lookup yields CDR1 MGHRA and CDR2 YSYEKL. V lost 0 bases, J lost 7 bases, and 3 bases stayed unmatched. CDR3 region: CASSQESRGGGELFF. CDR3 in DNA: TGCGCCAGCAGCCAAGAGTCGCGGGGGGGCGGGGAGCTGTTTTTT.

The chain couples TRBV5-4 to TRBJ1-6, with D hard to call. The V gene lost 10 bases and the J gene lost 7 bases, with 6 bases spanning the gap. CDR3 size: 10 residues. Germline lookup yields CDR1 SGHNT and CDR2 YYREEE (reference sequence). The CDR3 DNA reads TGTGCCGCCGGAAATTCACCCCTCCACTTT. This translates into CAAGNSPLHF. The full variable domain, its missing parts supplied by reference TRBV5-4 and TRBJ1-6, is ETGVTQSPTHLIKTRGQQVTLRCSSQSGHNTVSWYQQALGQGPQFIFQYYREEENGRGNFPPRFSGLQFPNYSSELNVNALELDDSALYLCAAGNSPLHFGNGTRLTVT.

DNA of the CDR3: TGTGCCAGCAGAGCGTATCGGGCCGACACCGGGGAGCTGTTTTTT. Amino acids: CASRAYRADTGELFF. This rearrangement joins TRBV6-1 to TRBJ2-2; D gene unclear. The length of the CDR3 is 15 residues. V was pared by 6 bases and J by 3 bases, with 14 bases between. Looked up from germline, CDR1 is MNHNS and CDR2 is SASEGT.